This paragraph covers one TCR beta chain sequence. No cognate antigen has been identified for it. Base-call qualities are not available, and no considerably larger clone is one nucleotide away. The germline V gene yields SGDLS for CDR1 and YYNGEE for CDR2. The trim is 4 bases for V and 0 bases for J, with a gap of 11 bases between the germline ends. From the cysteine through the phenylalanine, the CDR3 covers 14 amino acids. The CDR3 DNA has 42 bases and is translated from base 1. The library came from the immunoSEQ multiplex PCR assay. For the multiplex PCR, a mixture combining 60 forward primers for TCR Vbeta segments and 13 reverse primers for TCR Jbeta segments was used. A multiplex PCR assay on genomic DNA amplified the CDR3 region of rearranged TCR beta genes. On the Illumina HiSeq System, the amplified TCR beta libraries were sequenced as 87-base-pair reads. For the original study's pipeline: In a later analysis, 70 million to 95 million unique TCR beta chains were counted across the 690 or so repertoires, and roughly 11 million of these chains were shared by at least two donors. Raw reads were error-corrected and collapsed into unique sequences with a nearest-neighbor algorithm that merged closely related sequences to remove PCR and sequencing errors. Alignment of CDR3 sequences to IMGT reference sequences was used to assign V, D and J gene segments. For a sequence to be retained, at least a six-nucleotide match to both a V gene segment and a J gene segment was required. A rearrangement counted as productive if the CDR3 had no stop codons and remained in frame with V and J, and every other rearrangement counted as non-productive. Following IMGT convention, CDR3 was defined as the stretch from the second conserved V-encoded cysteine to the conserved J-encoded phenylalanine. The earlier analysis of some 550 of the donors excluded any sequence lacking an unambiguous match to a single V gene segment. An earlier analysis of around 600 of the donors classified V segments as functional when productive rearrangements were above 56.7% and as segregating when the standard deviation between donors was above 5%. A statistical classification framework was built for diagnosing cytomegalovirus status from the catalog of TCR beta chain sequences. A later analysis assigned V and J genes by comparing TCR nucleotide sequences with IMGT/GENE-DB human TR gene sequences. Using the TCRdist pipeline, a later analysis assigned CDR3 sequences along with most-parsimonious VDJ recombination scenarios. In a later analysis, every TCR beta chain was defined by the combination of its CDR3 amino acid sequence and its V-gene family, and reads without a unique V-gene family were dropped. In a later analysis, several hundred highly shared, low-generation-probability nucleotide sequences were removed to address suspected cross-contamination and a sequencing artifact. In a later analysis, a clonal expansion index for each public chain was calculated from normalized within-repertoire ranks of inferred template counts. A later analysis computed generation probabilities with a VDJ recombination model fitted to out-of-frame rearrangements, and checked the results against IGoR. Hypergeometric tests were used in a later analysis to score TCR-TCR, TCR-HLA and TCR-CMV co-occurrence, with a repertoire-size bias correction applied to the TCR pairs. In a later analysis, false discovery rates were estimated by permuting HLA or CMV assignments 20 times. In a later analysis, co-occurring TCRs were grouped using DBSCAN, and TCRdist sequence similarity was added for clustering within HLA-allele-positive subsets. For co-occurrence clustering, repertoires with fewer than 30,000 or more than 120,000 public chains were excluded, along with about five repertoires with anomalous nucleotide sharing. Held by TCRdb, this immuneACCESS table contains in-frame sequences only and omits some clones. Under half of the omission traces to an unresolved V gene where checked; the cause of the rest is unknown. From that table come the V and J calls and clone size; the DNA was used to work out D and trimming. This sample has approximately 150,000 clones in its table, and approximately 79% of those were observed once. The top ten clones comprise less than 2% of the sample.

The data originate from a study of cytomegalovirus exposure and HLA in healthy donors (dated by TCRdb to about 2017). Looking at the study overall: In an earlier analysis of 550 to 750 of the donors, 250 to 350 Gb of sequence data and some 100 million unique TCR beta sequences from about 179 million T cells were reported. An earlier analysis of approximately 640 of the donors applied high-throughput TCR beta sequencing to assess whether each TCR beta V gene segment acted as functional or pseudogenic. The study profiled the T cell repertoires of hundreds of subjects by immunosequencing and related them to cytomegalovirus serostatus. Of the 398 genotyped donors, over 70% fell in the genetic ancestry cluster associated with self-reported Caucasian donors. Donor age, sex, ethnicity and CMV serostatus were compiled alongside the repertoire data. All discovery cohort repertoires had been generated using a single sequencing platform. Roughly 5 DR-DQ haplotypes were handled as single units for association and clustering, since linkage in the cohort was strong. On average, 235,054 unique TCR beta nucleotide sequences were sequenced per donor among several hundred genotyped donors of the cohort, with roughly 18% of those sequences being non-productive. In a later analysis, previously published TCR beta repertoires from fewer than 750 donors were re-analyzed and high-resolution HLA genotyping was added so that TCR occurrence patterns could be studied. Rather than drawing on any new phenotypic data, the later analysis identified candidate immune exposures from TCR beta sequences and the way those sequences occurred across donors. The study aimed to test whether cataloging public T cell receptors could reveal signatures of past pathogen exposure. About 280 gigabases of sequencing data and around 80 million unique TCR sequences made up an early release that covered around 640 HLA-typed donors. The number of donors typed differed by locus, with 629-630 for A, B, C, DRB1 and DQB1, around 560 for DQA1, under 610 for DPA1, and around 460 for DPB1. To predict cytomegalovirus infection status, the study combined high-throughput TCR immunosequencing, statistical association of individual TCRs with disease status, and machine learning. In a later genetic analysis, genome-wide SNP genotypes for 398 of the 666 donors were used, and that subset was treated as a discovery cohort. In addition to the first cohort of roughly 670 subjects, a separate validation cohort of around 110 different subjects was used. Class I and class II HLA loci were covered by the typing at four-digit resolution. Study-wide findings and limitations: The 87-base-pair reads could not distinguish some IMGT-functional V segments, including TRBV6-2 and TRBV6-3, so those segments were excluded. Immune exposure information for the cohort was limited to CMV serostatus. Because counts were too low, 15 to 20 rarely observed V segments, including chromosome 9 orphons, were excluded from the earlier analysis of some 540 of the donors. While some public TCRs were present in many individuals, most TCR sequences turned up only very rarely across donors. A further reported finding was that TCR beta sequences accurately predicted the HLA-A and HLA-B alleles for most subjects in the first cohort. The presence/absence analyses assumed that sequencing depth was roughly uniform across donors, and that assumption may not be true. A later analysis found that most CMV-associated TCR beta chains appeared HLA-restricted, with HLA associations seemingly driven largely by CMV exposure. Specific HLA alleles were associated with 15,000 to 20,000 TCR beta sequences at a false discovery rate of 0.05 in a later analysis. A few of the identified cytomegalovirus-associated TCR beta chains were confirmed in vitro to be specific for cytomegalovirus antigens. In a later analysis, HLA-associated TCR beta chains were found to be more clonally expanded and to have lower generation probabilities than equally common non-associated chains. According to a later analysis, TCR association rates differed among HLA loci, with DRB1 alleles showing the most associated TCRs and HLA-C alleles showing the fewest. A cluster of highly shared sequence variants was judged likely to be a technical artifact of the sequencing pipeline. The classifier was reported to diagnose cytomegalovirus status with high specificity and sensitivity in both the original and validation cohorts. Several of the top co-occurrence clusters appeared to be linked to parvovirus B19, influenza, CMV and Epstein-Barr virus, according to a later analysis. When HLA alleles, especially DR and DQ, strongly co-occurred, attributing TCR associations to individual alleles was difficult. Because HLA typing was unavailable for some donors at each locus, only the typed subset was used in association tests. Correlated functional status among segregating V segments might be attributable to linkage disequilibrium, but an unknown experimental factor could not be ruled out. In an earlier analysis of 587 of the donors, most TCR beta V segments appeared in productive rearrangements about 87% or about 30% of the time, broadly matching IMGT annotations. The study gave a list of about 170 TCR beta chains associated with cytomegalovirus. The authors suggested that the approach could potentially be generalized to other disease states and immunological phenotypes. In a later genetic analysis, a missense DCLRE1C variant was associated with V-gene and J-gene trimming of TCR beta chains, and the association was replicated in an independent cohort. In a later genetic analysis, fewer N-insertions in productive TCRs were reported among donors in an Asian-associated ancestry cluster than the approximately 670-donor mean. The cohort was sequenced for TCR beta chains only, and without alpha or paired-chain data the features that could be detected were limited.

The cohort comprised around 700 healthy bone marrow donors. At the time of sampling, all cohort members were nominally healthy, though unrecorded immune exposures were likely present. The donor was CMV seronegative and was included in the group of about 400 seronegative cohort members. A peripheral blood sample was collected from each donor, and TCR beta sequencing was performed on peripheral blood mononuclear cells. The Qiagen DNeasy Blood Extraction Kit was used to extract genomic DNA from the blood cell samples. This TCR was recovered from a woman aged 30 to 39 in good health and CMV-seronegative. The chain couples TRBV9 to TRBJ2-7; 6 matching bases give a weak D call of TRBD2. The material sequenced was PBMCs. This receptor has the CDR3 CASSNGGTSYEQYF. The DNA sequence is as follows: TGTGCCAGCAGCAACGGCGGGACCTCCTACGAGCAGTACTTC.